This T cell receptor (beta chain) was profiled in a study of T cell responses to AZD1222 COVID-19 vaccine. Notes on the study in general: Repertoire sampling occurred only after the peak T cell response.

With respect to this clone: Its matching antigen is unknown.

V lost 3 bases to trimming and J lost 6 bases; unmatched junction nucleotides: 14. Germline CDR1 LGHDT, CDR2 YNNKEL (reference sequence). The CDR3 runs 16 residues. Sequencing used immunoSEQ multiplex PCR; TCRdb keeps in-frame clones, though not all of them. The repertoire has about 120,000 clones, about nine tenths of them found once; the top ten carry around 0.96%. Sequenced material: peripheral blood, taken on day 0 of AZD1222 vaccination. This TCR derives from an adult in good health. The J gene is TRBJ2-7, the V gene TRBV3-1 (or the pseudogene TRBV3-2); TRBD1 agrees at 7 bases. The CDR3 is CASSQPGTVGPSEQYF. For the CDR3, the DNA is TGTGCCAGCAGCCAGCCTGGGACAGTAGGTCCCTCCGAGCAGTACTTC.